This note documents a single TCR beta chain sequence. These data belong to a study of CD8 T cells in Susac syndrome. Control patients had untreated stable or active relapsing-remitting multiple sclerosis by revised McDonald criteria. The RNA, roughly 0.5 to 1 ug, was put through reverse transcription using random hexamers. Amplification of TCR beta CDR3 was carried out by immunoSEQ multiplex PCR, which covered 54 Vbeta and 13 Jbeta segments. TCRdb itself ran the immunoSEQ multiplex PCR reads through MiXCR, one entry per CDR3 protein. In the table there are just over 300,000 distinct CDR3 sequences, about 91% of which are singletons. Sequencing was done on a sample of CD4+ T cells from PBMCs. This TCR came from a human donor with multiple sclerosis.

CDR3 loop: CASISLARDEQYF. The CDR3 DNA follows: TGTGCCAGCATTTCTTTGGCCAGGGACGAGCAGTACTTC. This chain connects TRBV6-1 to TRBJ2-7; the D gene is possibly TRBD1 (5 bases). The CDR3 consists of 13 residues. Germline CDR1 is MNHNS and CDR2 is SASEGT. Trimming left V 7 bases short and J 5 bases short, with 15 bases between.